The next 32 T cell receptor beta chains were all read from a single sample in a study of T cells after yellow fever vaccination. From the 5' RACE reads, TCRdb called clonotypes with MiXCR, one entry per CDR3 protein. The sample shows 250,000 to 300,000 distinct CDR3 sequences, 5.2% of them seen only once. Sequencing was performed on CD4+ T cells sorted from PBMCs, taken on the day of the yellow fever booster vaccination. These receptors were collected from a man in his late teens or twenties who received the YFV17D yellow fever vaccine.

This clonotype was detected only a few times. V and J are TRBV7-2 and TRBJ2-2; 8 nucleotides match TRBD1. This CDR3 spans 15 amino acids. Germline V gene data show CDR1 as SGHTA and CDR2 as FQGNSA. V was clipped by 5 bases and J by 9 bases; unmatched bases: 11. CDR3 amino acids: CASSPGQGRVRELFF. The CDR3 DNA follows: TGTGCCAGCAGCCCTGGACAGGGCCGTGTCCGGGAGCTGTTTTTT. The variable domain in full, completed from reference TRBV7-2 and TRBJ2-2, reads GAGVSQSPSNKVTEKGKDVELRCDPISGHTALYWYRQSLGQGLEFLIYFQGNSAPDKSGLPSDRFSAERTGGSVSTLTIQRTQQEDSAVYLCASSPGQGRVRELFFGEGSRLTVL.

This rearrangement joins TRBV18 to TRBJ1-3; D is possibly TRBD1 (6 bases). The V end lost 3 bases, the J end lost 4 bases, and 16 bases lay between the germline ends. The CDR3 has 16 residues. Germline V gives CDR1 KGHSH, CDR2 LQKENI. CDR3 sequence (DNA): TGTGCCAGCTCACCTTCGGACAGCAGGACGGGAAACACCATATATTTT. Translation gives CASSPSDSRTGNTIYF.

This clonotype was seen a few times. V usage is TRBV4-3 and J usage is TRBJ2-6, with 9 bases identical to TRBD1. V lost 0 bases and J lost 1; bases outside the gene matches: 1. Germline V gene sequence: CDR1 LGHNA, CDR2 YSLEER. This CDR3 comprises 17 residues. The CDR3 DNA is TGCGCCAGCAGCCAAGAACAGGGGGCATCTGGGGCCAACGTCCTGACTTTC. Translation: CASSQEQGASGANVLTF.

The sample holds many counts of this clonotype. This sequence joins TRBV20-1 and TRBJ2-1, with 11 bases matching TRBD2. Germline CDR1 and CDR2: DFQATT and SNEGSKA (reference sequence). V lost 6 bases, J lost 7 bases, and 5 bases stayed unmatched. The CDR3 loop spans 13 amino acids. Here the CDR3 DNA reads TGCAGTGCCCTAGCGGGGGGTTTGAATGAGCAGTTCTTC. Translation: CSALAGGLNEQFF.

A note on this clonotype: One junction end does not reproduce the germline sequence, and a read error may be involved. The chain uses TRBV4-1 and TRBJ2-7; 9 bases match TRBD2. CDR1 and CDR2 (germline): MGHRA, YSYEKL. CDR3 length equals 17 residues. The CDR3, as DNA: TGCGCCAGCAGCCAACGGGGGCTAGCGGGGACCTTCTACGGGCAGTACTTC. Translating it yields CASSQRGLAGTFYGQYF.

This clonotype occurred many times. The chain is built from TRBV4-3 and TRBJ2-7; D uncertain. The CDR3 is 16 residues long. Trimming stripped 0 bases from V and 2 bases from J, with 14 bases between. Germline CDR1 LGHNA, CDR2 YSLEER. CDR3 nucleotides: TGCGCCAGCAGCCAAGATACCGGGCCGTCACCCTACGAGCAGTACTTC. As protein: CASSQDTGPSPYEQYF.

This chain connects TRBV28 to TRBJ2-7, with 9 bases matching TRBD1. The CDR3 is 12 residues long. V lost 6 bases and J lost 8; bases outside the gene matches: 5. The germline gives CDR1 MDHEN, CDR2 SYDVKM. The CDR3 protein is CASSEQGAQQYV. The CDR3 DNA reads TGTGCCAGCAGCGAACAGGGGGCCCAGCAGTACGTC.

This clonotype was seen a few times. The gene calls are TRBV5-5 and TRBJ2-3, with 7 bases matching TRBD2. Germline V gene data show CDR1 as SGHKS and CDR2 as YYEKEE (reference sequence). Germline trimming cut 3 bases from V and 1 base from J; bases unmatched to any gene: 8. This CDR3 has 16 amino acids. CDR3 sequence reads: CASSWGRGGRTDTQYF. CDR3 nucleotides: TGTGCCAGCAGCTGGGGACGGGGAGGGCGCACAGATACGCAGTATTTT.

This clonotype was seen only a few times. The chain combines TRBV5-5 with TRBJ2-3, with D possibly TRBD2 on 6 matching bases. The V end lost 4 bases, the J end lost 4 bases, and 22 bases lay between the germline ends. The length of the CDR3 is 17 residues. Germline V gene lookup returns CDR1 SGHKS and CDR2 YYEKEE (reference sequence). CDR3 nucleotide sequence: TGTGCCAGCAGCCGATCCATGGCGGAGGGTCGAGCAGATACGCAGTATTTT. It encodes CASSRSMAEGRADTQYF.

This clonotype was found a few times. The chain links TRBV28 to TRBJ2-3; D perhaps matches TRBD2 (6 bases). Germline V gene data show CDR1 as MDHEN and CDR2 as SYDVKM. This CDR3 comprises 14 residues. Trimming removed 6 bases at V and 2 bases at J, with 12 bases between. CDR3 in amino acids: CASRLPGDTDTQYF. CDR3 in DNA: TGTGCCAGCAGGCTCCCGGGAGACACAGATACGCAGTATTTT.

This clonotype was seen many times. This chain links TRBV10-3 with TRBJ2-3; D might be TRBD2 (7 bases). Per the germline V gene, CDR1 is ENHRY and CDR2 is SYGVKD. The CDR3 contains 15 residues. Between the trimmed V and J ends, which lost 5 bases and 6 bases, there was a span of 18 bases. In nucleotides, the CDR3 is TGTGCCATCAGTCAGGGCGGGGGCTCGGCGGATACGCAGTATTTT. Encoded protein: CAISQGGGSADTQYF.

This sequence joins TRBV20-1 and TRBJ1-1, with D uncertain. The germline CDR1 and CDR2 sequences are DFQATT and SNEGSKA (reference sequence). The ends were cut back, 6 bases at V and 0 bases at J, with 5 bases in the middle. The CDR3 covers 11 residues. CDR3: CSAILNTEAFF. CDR3 nucleotides: TGCAGTGCCATACTGAACACTGAAGCTTTCTTT.

This clonotype occurred many times. The genes are TRBV5-1 and TRBJ2-2; D may be TRBD2 (5 bases). The germline V and J ends were trimmed by 1 base and 4 bases, with 14 bases remaining between them. This CDR3 region has 16 residues. CDR1 is SGHRS and CDR2 is YFSETQ in the germline V gene. CDR3 sequence: CASSLTSASSTGELFF. The CDR3 bases are TGCGCCAGCAGCTTGACCTCAGCTAGCAGCACCGGGGAGCTGTTTTTT. The full variable domain, its missing parts supplied by reference TRBV5-1 and TRBJ2-2, is KAGVTQTPRYLIKTRGQQVTLSCSPISGHRSVSWYQQTPGQGLQFLFEYFSETQRNKGNFPGRFSGRQFSNSRSEMNVSTLELGDSALYLCASSLTSASSTGELFFGEGSRLTVL.

Only a few counts were recorded for this clonotype. The V call is TRBV7-2, the J call TRBJ2-5; D is unresolved. The CDR3 runs 13 residues. V was trimmed by 4 bases and J by 5 bases, leaving 11 bases between them. Per the germline V gene, CDR1 is SGHTA and CDR2 is FQGNSA. The CDR3 DNA sequence: TGTGCCAGCAGCTCAGGCCCTATGGAGACCCAGTACTTC. It codes for CASSSGPMETQYF.

This chain uses TRBV7-2 with TRBJ2-1, with 9 bases lining up with TRBD2. V shed 0 bases, J shed 8 bases, and the junction held 5 bases outside the gene matches. The CDR3 has 15 residues. CDR1 is SGHTA, CDR2 FQGNSA, per germline. This CDR3 reads CASSLAGLARDEQFF. In nucleotides, the CDR3 is TGTGCCAGCAGCTTAGCCGGACTAGCGAGGGATGAGCAGTTCTTC.

This clonotype has more than one count but fewer than ten. The genes are TRBV7-3 and TRBJ1-1; D gene unclear. The CDR3 totals 13 residues. Trimming took off 5 bases at V and 2 bases at J, with 9 bases between the two ends. CDR1 SGHTA and CDR2 FQGTGA come from the germline V gene. This CDR3 reads CASSAGSNTEAFF. DNA of the CDR3: TGTGCCAGCAGCGCCGGGTCTAACACTGAAGCTTTCTTT.

A few counts support this clonotype. The V and J genes are TRBV3-1 and TRBJ2-7; 16 bases agree with TRBD2. The CDR3 has 13 residues. V lost 10 bases to trimming and J lost 5 bases; unmatched junction nucleotides: 2. Germline CDR1 reads LGHDT; CDR2 reads YNNKEL (reference sequence). The CDR3 DNA follows: TGTGCCACCGGGACTAGCGGGGGGGACGAGCAGTACTTC. Translation gives CATGTSGGDEQYF.

This rearrangement joins TRBV5-5 to TRBJ2-1; D is perhaps TRBD2 (5 bases). CDR3 length equals 12 residues. V dropped 0 bases and J dropped 10 bases, with 8 bases sitting between them. CDR1 is SGHKS and CDR2 is YYEKEE in the germline V gene (reference sequence). Here the CDR3 DNA reads TGTGCCAGCAGCTTGGCCTCGGGGGAGCAGTTCTTC. Its translation: CASSLASGEQFF.

In this sample, this clonotype turned up a few times. CDR3 residues: CASSEQGYEQFF. CDR3 nucleotides: TGTGCCAGCAGTGAACAGGGCTATGAGCAGTTCTTC. The chain joins TRBV6-1 to TRBJ2-1; D might be TRBD1 (5 bases). V lost 2 bases, J lost 8 bases, and 7 bases lay in between. Germline loops: CDR1 MNHNS, CDR2 SASEGT. The length of the CDR3 is 12 residues.

This clonotype was seen a few times. The V call is TRBV7-2, the J call TRBJ2-6; unclear D gene. This CDR3 is 15 amino acids long. Germline V gene data show CDR1 as SGHTA and CDR2 as FQGNSA. Trimming removed 0 bases at V and 3 bases at J, with 6 bases between. The chain's CDR3 is CASSLAALGANVLTF. The CDR3 nucleotides read TGTGCCAGCAGCTTAGCGGCTCTTGGGGCCAACGTCCTGACTTTC.

This clonotype was picked up many times. The V gene is TRBV5-1, the J gene TRBJ2-1, with D perhaps TRBD2 (7 bases). V was trimmed by 0 bases and J by 1 base, leaving 8 bases between them. The CDR3 contains 15 residues. CDR1 and CDR2 from the germline V gene are SGHRS and YFSETQ. The CDR3, as DNA: TGCGCCAGCAGCTTGGAGGGGGGGTCCTACAATGAGCAGTTCTTC. Residues: CASSLEGGSYNEQFF.

This clonotype was seen more than once but under ten times. This rearrangement joins TRBV6-5 to TRBJ1-5; TRBD1 is a possible D gene (6 bases). This CDR3 is 13 amino acids long. The germline V gene has CDR1 MNHEY and CDR2 SVGAGI. With 5 bases removed from V and 7 bases from J, the gap between germline ends came to 12 bases. CDR3 in DNA: TGTGCCAGCAGTAGCCGGGACAAACAGCCCCAGCATTTT. It specifies CASSSRDKQPQHF.

Only a few counts were recorded for this clonotype. J is TRBJ1-1 and V is TRBV11-3; TRBD1 is a possible D gene (5 bases). V was clipped by 1 base and J by 7 bases, with 10 bases between them. CDR1 is SGHNT, CDR2 YENEEA, per germline. The CDR3 covers 13 residues. This CDR3 reads CASSLVRGGEAFF. As DNA, the CDR3 is TGTGCCAGCAGCTTAGTCCGGGGGGGTGAAGCTTTCTTT. Drawing the rest from reference TRBV11-3 and TRBJ1-1, the complete variable domain is EAGVVQSPRYKIIEKKQPVAFWCNPISGHNTLYWYLQNLGQGPELLIRYENEEAVDDSQLPKDRFSAERLKGVDSTLKIQPAELGDSAVYLCASSLVRGGEAFFGQGTRLTVV.

V is TRBV7-2 and J is TRBJ1-1; D not certain. The V gene lost 1 base and the J gene lost 1 base, with 10 bases spanning the gap. The length of the CDR3 is 15 residues. In germline, CDR1 is SGHTA, CDR2 FQGNSA. In nucleotides, the CDR3 is TGTGCCAGCAGCTTAGTCAGTCAGTCGAACACTGAAGCTTTCTTT. Protein product: CASSLVSQSNTEAFF.

Only a few counts were recorded for this clonotype. V is TRBV27 and J is TRBJ1-1; TRBD1 aligns across 8 bases. The CDR3 sequence is 13 residues long. Germline CDR1 is MNHEY and CDR2 is SMNVEV (reference sequence). The V segment lost 3 bases and the J segment 7 bases; nucleotides outside the gene matches: 4. The CDR3 DNA reads TGTGCCAGCAGTTTTCGCAGGGGGCTTGAAGCTTTCTTT. Its protein is CASSFRRGLEAFF.

There are a few counts of this clonotype. The CDR3 sequence is CASRAQANTEAFF. The CDR3 DNA reads as TGTGCCAGCAGAGCACAGGCGAACACTGAAGCTTTCTTT. The chain links TRBV12-3 or TRBV12-4 to TRBJ1-1; D might be TRBD1 (5 bases). V was shortened by 6 bases and J by 1 base, with 9 bases between the two germline ends. There are 13 residues in the CDR3.

At least ten counts were recorded for this clonotype. The J gene is TRBJ2-3, the V gene TRBV20-1, with D possibly TRBD2 on 5 matching bases. Germline V lookup: CDR1 DFQATT, CDR2 SNEGSKA (reference sequence). The CDR3 extends over 16 amino acids. Deletions cut 6 bases from V and 0 bases from J, with 19 bases between. CDR3 loop: CSAPPAGVGSTDTQYF. In nucleotides, the CDR3 is TGCAGTGCCCCACCGGCCGGGGTGGGGAGCACAGATACGCAGTATTTT.

The rearrangement uses TRBV24-1 and TRBJ2-1, with 10 bases identical to TRBD2. Germline assignment: CDR1 KGHDR and CDR2 SFDVKD. The length of the CDR3 is 16 residues. Trimming cost V 3 bases and J 5 bases; bases outside gene matches: 6. This chain's CDR3 is CATSDTAGGLDNEQFF. CDR3 nucleotide sequence: TGTGCCACCAGTGATACAGCGGGGGGGCTTGACAATGAGCAGTTCTTC.

The chain uses TRBV7-9 and TRBJ1-3; D gene unclear. Germline-derived CDR1 and CDR2 are SEHNR and FQNEAQ (reference sequence). V was clipped by 5 bases and J by 0 bases, with 14 bases between them. The CDR3 contains 16 residues. CDR3 DNA: TGTGCCAGCAGCCCCTACGGCCAGTTCTCTGGAAACACCATATATTTT. It codes for CASSPYGQFSGNTIYF.

This clonotype has ten or more counts. The chain couples TRBV7-2 to TRBJ2-5; no firm D call. The germline CDR1 and CDR2 sequences are SGHTA and FQGNSA. The CDR3 contains 13 residues. Trimming left V 7 bases short and J 3 bases short, with 12 bases between. This chain's CDR3 is CASTPAIKETQYF. The CDR3 coding sequence is TGTGCCAGCACCCCGGCCATTAAAGAGACCCAGTACTTC.

This chain links TRBV6-6 with TRBJ2-5; 14 nucleotides line up with TRBD2. CDR1 and CDR2 from the germline V gene are MNHNY and SVGAGI (reference sequence). V lost 6 bases to trimming and J lost 1 base; unmatched junction nucleotides: 1. CDR3 length equals 15 residues. The CDR3 region is CASSGLAGGQETQYF. CDR3 in DNA: TGTGCCAGCAGCGGACTAGCGGGGGGCCAAGAGACCCAGTACTTC.

The sample holds many counts of this clonotype. The chain carries TRBV5-6 and TRBJ2-5, with a tentative D call TRBD2 (5 bases). The CDR3 runs to 14 residues. Germline-derived CDR1 and CDR2 are SGHDT and YYEEEE. V dropped 4 bases and J dropped 4 bases, with 14 bases sitting between them. The chain's CDR3 is CASSESTIGETQYF. The CDR3 region has the DNA TGTGCCAGCAGCGAATCGACTATTGGAGAGACCCAGTACTTC.